What follows describes a single T cell receptor beta chain. Its antigen is unidentified. The record originates from a study of cytomegalovirus exposure and HLA in healthy donors. The method was immunoSEQ multiplex PCR; TCRdb's version includes in-frame clones alone and lacks a portion of them. The table includes about 170,000 clones, approximately 86% detected once. Donors were drawn from the roughly 130-subject validation cohort, separate from the roughly 700-subject first cohort. General study points: Reportedly, diagnosis of cytomegalovirus status by the classifier showed high specificity and sensitivity. The authors confirmed in vitro that a few CMV-associated chains were specific for CMV antigens.

V was pared by 5 bases and J by 5 bases, with 4 bases of the junction left unmatched. The CDR3 loop spans 13 amino acids. Germline V gives CDR1 LNHDA, CDR2 SQIVND (reference sequence). The chain recombines TRBV19 with TRBJ2-7; 9 bases line up with TRBD1. This TCR was recovered from a woman aged 18-30 years in good health and CMV-seronegative. The material sequenced was PBMCs. CDR3 in amino acids: CASSGQGINEQYF. The CDR3, as DNA: TGTGCCAGTAGTGGACAGGGGATAAACGAGCAGTACTTC.